This is a list of T cell receptor beta chains from one sample in a study of blood T cells in healthy people across ages. TCRdb used MiXCR to reprocess the 5' RACE reads, holding one entry per CDR3 protein. Here the sample spans over 1,500,000 distinct CDR3 sequences, about 50% being singletons. Sequencing used blood. The receptors come from a woman aged 35 to 49 in good health. CDR3s include the opening cysteine and the closing phenylalanine or tryptophan. A D gene is named only where the DNA matches it firmly. Only some rows state a clone size, as once, few, many or a class for expanded clones.

j_gene,v_gene,abundance,d_gene,CDR3nt,CDR3aa
TRBJ1-5,TRBV20-1,.,.,TGCAGTGCTGCTCAAACTCAGGGACGAGATCAGCCCCAGCATTTT,CSAAQTQGRDQPQHF
TRBJ2-1,TRBV4-3,few,.,TGCGCCAGCAGCCAAGAATGGGAGGCAGCCAAATTCAATGAGCAGTTCTTC,CASSQEWEAAKFNEQFF
TRBJ1-5,TRBV18,.,.,TGTGCCAGCTCACCACCAGGGGCCAATCAGCCCCAGCATTTT,CASSPPGANQPQHF
TRBJ2-7,TRBV4-3,.,.,TGCGCCAGCAGCCAAGATCTTGCAGGGGGGTACGAGCAGTACTTC,CASSQDLAGGYEQYF
TRBJ2-6,TRBV15,.,.,TGTGCCACCAGCAGAGATGGTGACTCTGGGGCCAACGTCCTGACTTTC,CATSRDGDSGANVLTF
TRBJ2-7,TRBV20-1,.,.,TGCAGTGCTAAGCCCGGGACTTCCGACTACGAGCAGTACTTC,CSAKPGTSDYEQYF
TRBJ2-5,TRBV15,.,.,TGTGCCACCAGGATGACACAAATCCAAGAGACCCAGTACTTC,CATRMTQIQETQYF
TRBJ2-6,TRBV5-1,once,.,TGCGCCAGCGGTTACCACGGAGCTGGGGCCAACGTCCTGACTTTC,CASGYHGAGANVLTF
TRBJ2-1,TRBV20-1,.,TRBD1,TGCAGTGCTAGAGCGAACAGGGGGCGGGTTTCCCCCGAGCAGTTCTTC,CSARANRGRVSPEQFF
TRBJ2-5,TRBV5-1,.,.,TGCGCCAGCAGCTTGGATGGGTTCGGGGGGCTTGGATACGGGCAGTACTTC,CASSLDGFGGLGYGQYF
TRBJ1-1,TRBV6-5,.,.,TGTGCCAGCAGTTTGGAGGTGGCGGGGGGCACTGAAGCTTTCTTT,CASSLEVAGGTEAFF
TRBJ1-4,TRBV3-1,few,.,TGTGCCAGCACCGGGGTAACTAATGAAAAACTGTTTTTT,CASTGVTNEKLFF
TRBJ2-1,TRBV19,few,TRBD2,TGTGCCAGTAGGGAGCGGGGGGGGTACAATGAGCAGTTCTTC,CASRERGGYNEQFF
TRBJ2-1,TRBV11-2,few,.,TGTGCCAGCAGCTTGGGGGGTAGCACCACCTACAATGAGCAGTTCTTC,CASSLGGSTTYNEQFF